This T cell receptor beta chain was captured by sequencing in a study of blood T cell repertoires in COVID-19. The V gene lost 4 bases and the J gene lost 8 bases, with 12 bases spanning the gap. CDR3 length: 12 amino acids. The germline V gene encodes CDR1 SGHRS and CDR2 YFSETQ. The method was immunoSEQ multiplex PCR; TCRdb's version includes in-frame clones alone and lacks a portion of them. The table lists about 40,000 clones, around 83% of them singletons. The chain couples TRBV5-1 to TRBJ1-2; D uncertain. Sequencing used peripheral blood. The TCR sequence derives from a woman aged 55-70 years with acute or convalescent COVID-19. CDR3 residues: CASSRREEGYTF. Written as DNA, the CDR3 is TGCGCCAGCAGCCGACGCGAGGAGGGCTACACCTTC.